The 19 T cell receptor beta chains below all came from one sample that was sequenced in a study of shared clonotypes between healthy human individuals. Assay: immunoSEQ multiplex PCR; the TCRdb copy retains only in-frame clones and omits some. The sample includes 650,000 to 800,000 clones, 90% to 95% of them seen just once. Naivety among CD8 cells was defined by CD45RO negativity and positive CCR7 selection, thereby excluding terminally differentiated effector memory CD45RA+ cells. The sample taken for sequencing was naive CD8+ T cells sorted from blood. The receptors stem from a man aged 25-40 years in good health.

Written as DNA, the CDR3 is TGTGCCAGCAGCCCCGAGCTACTAGCGCGAATTTCCTACGAGCAGTACTTC. Protein: CASSPELLARISYEQYF. V and J are TRBV7-2 and TRBJ2-7, with 7 bases aligning to TRBD2. The V and J ends lost 5 bases and 1 base, in that order; junction bases with no gene match: 14. This CDR3 has 17 amino acids. Germline loops: CDR1 SGHTA, CDR2 FQGNSA.

V is TRBV21-1 and J is TRBJ2-3; the table's TRBD2 call for D was not verified on the DNA. TRBV21-1 is a pseudogene segment. This CDR3 has 17 residues. The CDR3 sequence is CASSKILLLSSTDTQYF. The CDR3 bases are TGTGCCAGCAGCAAAATCCTGTTACTGAGTAGCACAGATACGCAGTATTTT.

This clone has a single count. This chain links TRBV7-6 with TRBJ2-3; unclear D gene. CDR3 length: 14 amino acids. Trimming took 1 base from V and 0 from J, leaving 5 bases between them. Looked up from germline, CDR1 is SGHVS and CDR2 is FNYEAQ. The CDR3 region has the DNA TGTGCCAGCAGCTTAGACGGCAGCACAGATACGCAGTATTTT. Protein: CASSLDGSTDTQYF.

The rearrangement uses TRBV2 and TRBJ2-2; D unclear. Germline values: CDR1 SNHLY, CDR2 FYNNEI. This CDR3 comprises 11 residues. The germline V and J ends were trimmed by 7 bases and 10 bases, with 10 bases remaining between them. The CDR3 DNA reads TGTGCCAGCACTATGACCCAGGAGCTGTTTTTT. This codes for CASTMTQELFF. The full variable domain, with the rest looked up from reference TRBV2 and TRBJ2-2, is EPEVTQTPSHQVTQMGQEVILRCVPISNHLYFYWYRQILGQKVEFLVSFYNNEISEKSEIFDDQFSVERPDGSNFTLKIRSTKLEDSAMYFCASTMTQELFFGEGSRLTVL.

On this clone itself: A read error may be the cause here, since a much bigger clone is one base away. The rearrangement links TRBV21-1 to TRBJ2-5; the tabulated D call, TRBD2, remains unverified against the DNA. TRBV21-1 is flagged as a pseudogene. This CDR3 is built from 17 residues. The CDR3 spells CASSKSKISSKQETQYF. The CDR3 nucleotides read TGTGCCAGCAGCAAGTCTAAGATATCGAGTAAGCAAGAGACCCAGTACTTC.

This chain uses TRBV11-2 with TRBJ2-7; no reliable D call. Germline V lookup: CDR1 SGHAT, CDR2 FQNNGV. The CDR3 consists of 14 residues. The V gene lost 5 bases and the J gene lost 0 bases, with 11 bases spanning the gap. The CDR3, as DNA: TGTGCCAGCAGCCCTCGGACCCACTCCTACGAGCAGTACTTC. It is translated as CASSPRTHSYEQYF.

This chain links TRBV7-6 with TRBJ2-3; D remains ambiguous. CDR3 size: 15 residues. Germline V gene sequence: CDR1 SGHVS, CDR2 FNYEAQ. V was clipped by 0 bases and J by 1 base, with 8 bases between them. In DNA form, the CDR3 reads TGTGCCAGCAGCTTAGCGCCAGGAGGCACAGATACGCAGTATTTT. Protein: CASSLAPGGTDTQYF.

This sequence joins TRBV18 and TRBJ1-3, with unresolved D. The CDR3 loop spans 15 amino acids. V was pared by 0 bases and J by 2 bases, with 8 bases between. The germline CDR1 and CDR2 sequences are KGHSH and LQKENI. CDR3 nucleotide sequence: TGTGCCAGCTCACCACCGGGCGGGACTGGAAACACCATATATTTT. It specifies CASSPPGGTGNTIYF.

This chain joins TRBV5-1 and TRBJ2-1, with D perhaps being TRBD1 or TRBD2 (5 bases each). There are 15 residues in the CDR3. Trimming cost V 6 bases and J 8 bases, with 21 bases left between them. The germline gives CDR1 SGHRS, CDR2 YFSETQ. DNA of the CDR3: TGCGCCAGCACCTCTATCTCCGGGACGCCGGATGAGCAGTTCTTC. Residues: CASTSISGTPDEQFF.

The gene calls are TRBV5-1 and TRBJ1-1; D is undetermined. The CDR3 is 14 amino acids. From germline, CDR1 is SGHRS and CDR2 YFSETQ. V lost 2 bases and J lost 1, with 9 bases in between. Written as DNA, the CDR3 is TGCGCCAGCAGCTTCGCCCAGAGGAACACTGAAGCTTTCTTT. Translation gives CASSFAQRNTEAFF.

The J gene is TRBJ1-1, the V gene TRBV11-2, with D unclear. This CDR3 contains 15 residues. From germline, CDR1 is SGHAT and CDR2 FQNNGV. The V end lost 5 bases, the J end lost 0 bases, and 13 bases lay between the germline ends. The CDR3 region is CASSPPAGLNTEAFF. The CDR3 DNA is TGTGCCAGCAGCCCACCAGCTGGGCTGAACACTGAAGCTTTCTTT.

Written as DNA, the CDR3 is TGCGCCAGCAGCCAAGTTAGCCCCGCAGCGGCTTCCTACGAGCAGTACTTC. Its protein is CASSQVSPAAASYEQYF. V and J are TRBV4-1 and TRBJ2-7; tentatively, D is TRBD2 (5 bases). CDR1 is MGHRA, CDR2 YSYEKL, per germline. V dropped 1 base and J dropped 1 base, with 17 bases sitting between them. This CDR3 comprises 17 residues.

This chain connects TRBV18 to TRBJ2-1; TRBD2 agrees at 8 bases. With V trimmed by 2 bases and J by 7 bases, 10 bases remained unmatched. CDR1 and CDR2 (germline): KGHSH, LQKENI. CDR3 length: 16 residues. CDR3 in DNA: TGTGCCAGCTCACCAACGGGCGCTCCTAGCGGGAATGAGCAGTTCTTC. Translating gives CASSPTGAPSGNEQFF. Complete variable domain (other parts from reference TRBV18 and TRBJ2-1): NAGVMQNPRHLVRRRGQEARLRCSPMKGHSHVYWYRQLPEEGLKFMVYLQKENIIDESGMPKERFSAEFPKEGPSILRIQQVVRGDSAAYFCASSPTGAPSGNEQFFGPGTRLTVL.

The J gene is TRBJ2-5, the V gene TRBV7-9; tentative D call: TRBD1 (6 bases). This CDR3 has 14 residues. Looked up from germline, CDR1 is SEHNR and CDR2 is FQNEAQ (reference sequence). V was pared by 4 bases and J by 2 bases, with 11 bases between. For the CDR3, the DNA is TGTGCCAGCAGCTCAATCGACAGGCAAGAGACCCAGTACTTC. This sequence encodes CASSSIDRQETQYF.

This clone occurred once. This chain joins TRBV30 and TRBJ2-7; D possibly corresponds to TRBD2 (5 bases). V was shortened by 1 base and J by 2 bases, with 9 bases between the two germline ends. The CDR3 totals 13 residues. CDR1 and CDR2 from the germline V gene are GTSNPN and SVGIG (reference sequence). CDR3 loop: CAWSEQRTYEQYF. In nucleotides, the CDR3 is TGTGCCTGGAGTGAACAGCGGACCTACGAGCAGTACTTC.

The V call is TRBV7-6, the J call TRBJ1-3; D call uncertain. V shed 2 bases and J shed 0 bases, with 14 bases lying between them. CDR3 size: 17 residues. Germline V gives CDR1 SGHVS, CDR2 FNYEAQ. The CDR3 loop reads CASSLRAEQHSGNTIYF. In DNA, the CDR3 is TGTGCCAGCAGCTTAAGGGCAGAACAACACTCTGGAAACACCATATATTTT.

The J gene is TRBJ2-1, the V gene TRBV7-6, with D uncertain. Germline CDR1 SGHVS, CDR2 FNYEAQ. The CDR3 sequence is 16 residues long. Trimming left V 2 bases short and J 0 bases short, with 11 bases between. DNA of the CDR3: TGTGCCAGCAGCTTATCAGCGATGAGCTCCTACAATGAGCAGTTCTTC. This translates into CASSLSAMSSYNEQFF.

The chain is built from TRBV10-3 and TRBJ2-3; 10 nucleotides agree with TRBD1. The germline CDR1 and CDR2 sequences are ENHRY and SYGVKD. V shed 10 bases and J 0 bases; nucleotides not matched to a gene: 16. CDR3 length: 18 residues. The CDR3 is CATTGTGALLSSTDTQYF. In DNA form, the CDR3 reads TGTGCCACAACCGGGACAGGGGCGTTACTTTCTAGCACAGATACGCAGTATTTT.

V and J are TRBV10-3 and TRBJ2-6; D is perhaps TRBD1 (6 bases). Germline values: CDR1 ENHRY, CDR2 SYGVKD. With 7 bases removed from V and 0 bases from J, the gap between germline ends came to 10 bases. CDR3 length equals 15 residues. The CDR3: CAITRDNSGANVLTF. CDR3 nucleotides: TGTGCCATCACCAGGGACAACTCTGGGGCCAACGTCCTGACTTTC.